The rows below give T cell receptor beta chains drawn from one sample of a study of T cells in localized non-small cell lung cancer. Generated by immunoSEQ multiplex PCR, the TCRdb table keeps only in-frame clones and is missing some. The table lists nearly 25,000 clones, under 95% of them singletons, with 12% to 15% in the top ten. The material sequenced was peripheral blood, taken before any cancer treatment. The receptors originated from a man aged 35-69 years with stage III squamous cell lung carcinoma. CDR3s include the opening cysteine and the closing phenylalanine or tryptophan. A D gene is named only where the DNA matches it firmly. Size is omitted from some rows. Given values are once, few, many or a class for expanded clones.

V: TRBV5-1
size: once
length: 15
D: TRBD1
J: TRBJ1-2
DNA: TGCGCCAGCAGCATTGAGGGACAGAAATACTATGGCTACACCTTC
CDR3: CASSIEGQKYYGYTF

V: TRBV5-1
size: .
length: 13
D: .
J: TRBJ1-2
DNA: TGCGCCAGCAGCCCGGGTAGTAACTATGGCTACACCTTC
CDR3: CASSPGSNYGYTF

V: TRBV28
size: .
length: 16
D: .
J: TRBJ1-5
DNA: TGTGCCAGCAGTTTCTTCCGGGACACTTACAATCAGCCCCAGCATTTT
CDR3: CASSFFRDTYNQPQHF

V: TRBV2
size: .
length: 16
D: TRBD1
J: TRBJ2-5
DNA: TGTGCCAGCAGTGGGGTTGGGACAGCGCGCCGAGAGACCCAGTACTTC
CDR3: CASSGVGTARRETQYF

V: TRBV7-2
size: .
length: 14
D: TRBD1
J: TRBJ1-2
DNA: TGTGCCAGCAGATCCACAGGGGGCGCGGGGGGCTACACCTTC
CDR3: CASRSTGGAGGYTF

V: TRBV28
size: once
length: 10
D: .
J: TRBJ2-3
DNA: TGTGCCAGCAGCTCCTATACGCAGTATTTT
CDR3: CASSSYTQYF

V: TRBV28
size: .
length: 14
D: .
J: TRBJ1-2
DNA: TGTGCCAGCAGTTTGCAGGTACGGAACTATGGCTACACCTTC
CDR3: CASSLQVRNYGYTF

V: TRBV30
size: .
length: 18
D: TRBD2
J: TRBJ2-2
DNA: TGTGCCTGGAGAAACTCCGGATCTAGCGGGAGTTTACCCCGGGAGCTGTTTTTT
CDR3: CAWRNSGSSGSLPRELFF

V: TRBV27
size: .
length: 16
D: TRBD1
J: TRBJ2-7
DNA: TGTGCCAGCAGTTTCGTTCAGGGGGCGAGCTGGTACGAGCAGTACTTC
CDR3: CASSFVQGASWYEQYF

V: TRBV14
size: .
length: 17
D: .
J: TRBJ1-1
DNA: TGTGCCAGCAGCCAAAGCTGGTACAGGGCGTATAGTACTGAAGCTTTCTTT
CDR3: CASSQSWYRAYSTEAFF

V: TRBV29-1
size: .
length: 9
D: .
J: TRBJ2-5
DNA: TGCAGCGTTCAGGAGACCCAGTACTTC
CDR3: CSVQETQYF

V: TRBV7-3
size: .
length: 17
D: .
J: TRBJ2-2
DNA: TGTGCCAGCAGCTTAATAGGGACAGCGGGATTCCGCGGGGAGCTGTTTTTT
CDR3: CASSLIGTAGFRGELFF

V: TRBV7-2
size: .
length: 14
D: TRBD2
J: TRBJ2-3
DNA: TGTGCCAGCAGCTTACCCGGGAGGTCAGATACGCAGTATTTT
CDR3: CASSLPGRSDTQYF

V: TRBV6-5
size: .
length: 12
D: TRBD1
J: TRBJ1-1
DNA: TGTGCCAGCAGTGCTCCGGGACAGAGGGCTTTCTTT
CDR3: CASSAPGQRAFF

V: TRBV12-5
size: .
length: 15
D: .
J: TRBJ1-5
DNA: TGTGCTAGTGGTTTGGGGGGTCCCCCCAATCAGCCCCAGCATTTT
CDR3: CASGLGGPPNQPQHF

V: TRBV28
size: .
length: 18
D: .
J: TRBJ2-4
DNA: TGTGCCAGCAGTTTAGGGGGGGCAGGGCAACGAAGAGGGAACATTCAGTACTTC
CDR3: CASSLGGAGQRRGNIQYF

V: TRBV7-9
size: .
length: 15
D: .
J: TRBJ1-2
DNA: TGTGCCAGCAGCCTTCTGGACCGCTCTAACTATGGCTACACCTTC
CDR3: CASSLLDRSNYGYTF

V: TRBV7-9
size: few
length: 17
D: .
J: TRBJ1-2
DNA: TGTGCCAGCAGCGCCCACGGGGGCGGACCCCCTAACTATGGCTACACCTTC
CDR3: CASSAHGGGPPNYGYTF

V: TRBV5-4
size: .
length: 18
D: .
J: TRBJ2-3
DNA: TGTGCCAGCAGCTTCTTTCCGGTCCCAGGGAAAAGCACAGATACGCAGTATTTT
CDR3: CASSFFPVPGKSTDTQYF

V: TRBV28
size: .
length: 18
D: TRBD1
J: TRBJ1-1
DNA: TGTGCCAGCAGTCCCGGGACAGGGGGCGTCTTTGTGAACACTGAAGCTTTCTTT
CDR3: CASSPGTGGVFVNTEAFF

V: TRBV27
size: .
length: 14
D: .
J: TRBJ1-1
DNA: TGTGCCAGCAGTTTATCAGGGGCGGTCACTGAAGCTTTCTTT
CDR3: CASSLSGAVTEAFF

V: TRBV9
size: once
length: 16
D: .
J: TRBJ1-3
DNA: TGTGCCAGCAGCGCCTCGGACAGACACTCTGGAAACACCATATATTTT
CDR3: CASSASDRHSGNTIYF

V: TRBV7-3
size: .
length: 16
D: .
J: TRBJ2-1
DNA: TGTGCCAGCAGCTTAACGGGGGGCTTCTCCTACAATGAGCAGTTCTTC
CDR3: CASSLTGGFSYNEQFF

V: TRBV28
size: .
length: 12
D: .
J: TRBJ1-3
DNA: TGTGCCAGCAGTTTACCCAGAAACACCATATATTTT
CDR3: CASSLPRNTIYF

V: TRBV6-1
size: .
length: 15
D: .
J: TRBJ1-5
DNA: TGTGCCAGCGCCGGAGAACAGGGAGGTGGTCAGCCCCAGCATTTT
CDR3: CASAGEQGGGQPQHF

V: TRBV2
size: .
length: 13
D: .
J: TRBJ1-5
DNA: TGTGCCAGCAAGGGGACGAGCAATCAGCCCCAGCATTTT
CDR3: CASKGTSNQPQHF

V: TRBV19
size: once
length: 13
D: .
J: TRBJ1-2
DNA: TGTGCCAGTAGTGCCCAGGGGTACTATGGCTACACCTTC
CDR3: CASSAQGYYGYTF

V: TRBV10-3
size: .
length: 14
D: TRBD2
J: TRBJ2-3
DNA: TGTGCCATCAGTTCGGGGGGGAAATCAGATACGCAGTATTTT
CDR3: CAISSGGKSDTQYF

V: TRBV5-8
size: .
length: 16
D: .
J: TRBJ1-5
DNA: TGTGCCAGCAGCTTGGGCAGGGGACCATCCAATCAGCCCCAGCATTTT
CDR3: CASSLGRGPSNQPQHF

V: TRBV7-6
size: .
length: 16
D: TRBD1
J: TRBJ2-2
DNA: TGTGCCAGCAGCCCCCATCCTGAGGGGGCGGGCGGGGAGCTGTTTTTT
CDR3: CASSPHPEGAGGELFF

V: TRBV7-2
size: .
length: 16
D: .
J: TRBJ2-7
DNA: TGTGCCAGCAGCCTAGAGAGGGGCAGGGGTAACTACGAGCAGTACTTC
CDR3: CASSLERGRGNYEQYF

V: TRBV7-9
size: .
length: 16
D: TRBD1
J: TRBJ2-3
DNA: TGTGCCAGCAGCTTAGCCCAGGGGGCGATCACAGATACGCAGTATTTT
CDR3: CASSLAQGAITDTQYF

V: TRBV10-3
size: .
length: 13
D: .
J: TRBJ1-5
DNA: TGTGCCATCAGTGCGGGCCTAAATCAGCCCCAGCATTTT
CDR3: CAISAGLNQPQHF

V: TRBV11-2
size: .
length: 14
D: .
J: TRBJ2-7
DNA: TGTGCCAGCAGCTCCCTGAGGGGGAACATAGGGCAGTACTTC
CDR3: CASSSLRGNIGQYF

V: TRBV21-1
size: .
length: 16
D: .
J: TRBJ1-3
DNA: TGTGCCAGCAGCAAGGGACGCCGCCTCTCTGGAAACACCATATATTTT
CDR3: CASSKGRRLSGNTIYF

V: TRBV15
size: .
length: 13
D: .
J: TRBJ2-1
DNA: TGTGCCACCAGCAGAGATAGGGGGTATGAGCAGTTCTTC
CDR3: CATSRDRGYEQFF

V: TRBV28
size: .
length: 14
D: .
J: TRBJ2-3
DNA: TGTGCCAGCAGCCTTCCCGGGGGAACAGATACGCAGTATTTT
CDR3: CASSLPGGTDTQYF

V: TRBV6-5
size: .
length: 15
D: TRBD1
J: TRBJ2-5
DNA: TGTGCCAGCAGTCCCAGGGGGCGAGAGAGAGAGACCCAGTACTTC
CDR3: CASSPRGRERETQYF

V: TRBV6-5
size: .
length: 13
D: .
J: TRBJ2-2
DNA: TGTGCCAGCAGTCACCCCGACACCGGGGAGCTGTTTTTT
CDR3: CASSHPDTGELFF

V: TRBV4-3
size: .
length: 14
D: TRBD1
J: TRBJ1-5
DNA: TGCGCCAGCAGCCAGGGACAGGGGATTAGTCCCCAGCATTTT
CDR3: CASSQGQGISPQHF

V: TRBV7-2
size: .
length: 12
D: TRBD2
J: TRBJ2-3
DNA: TGTGCCAGCAGCTTCGGGCGGGGGGGCCAATATTTT
CDR3: CASSFGRGGQYF

V: TRBV5-1
size: .
length: 14
D: TRBD2
J: TRBJ2-3
DNA: TGCGCCAGCAGCGGGGAGGGGCATAGAGATACGCAGTATTTT
CDR3: CASSGEGHRDTQYF

V: TRBV6-4
size: .
length: 15
D: TRBD1
J: TRBJ1-5
DNA: TGTGCCAGCAGGGAGGTCTTGGGGACAGATCAGCCCCAGCATTTT
CDR3: CASREVLGTDQPQHF

V: TRBV5-1
size: .
length: 14
D: .
J: TRBJ1-1
DNA: TGCGCCAGCAGCCCTCTTACAGGAGACACTGAAGCTTTCTTT
CDR3: CASSPLTGDTEAFF

V: TRBV4-2
size: .
length: 15
D: .
J: TRBJ1-1
DNA: TGTGCCAGCAGCCAAGATCCCACTGCTAACCCTGAAGCTTTCTTT
CDR3: CASSQDPTANPEAFF

V: TRBV6-4
size: .
length: 16
D: .
J: TRBJ2-7
DNA: TGTGCCAGCAGTGACACAAAATACGCGTCTACCTACGAGCAGTACTTC
CDR3: CASSDTKYASTYEQYF

V: TRBV19
size: .
length: 16
D: .
J: TRBJ2-7
DNA: TGTGCCAGTAGTCCATACCGCCCAGGGGCCCCCTACGAGCAGTACTTC
CDR3: CASSPYRPGAPYEQYF

V: TRBV19
size: .
length: 13
D: .
J: TRBJ1-5
DNA: TGTGCCAGTAGTTGGGGTGAGGATCAGCCCCAGCATTTT
CDR3: CASSWGEDQPQHF

V: TRBV2
size: .
length: 15
D: .
J: TRBJ2-1
DNA: TGTGCCAGCAGTGATTCAGGGGGGTCCTACAATGAGCAGTTCTTC
CDR3: CASSDSGGSYNEQFF

V: TRBV9
size: .
length: 15
D: .
J: TRBJ2-5
DNA: TGTGCCAGCAGCGTAGGAGGACGGCTACAAGAGACCCAGTACTTC
CDR3: CASSVGGRLQETQYF

V: TRBV11-2
size: .
length: 14
D: TRBD1
J: TRBJ1-1
DNA: TGTGCCAGCAGCTTAGGACAGGGTAGCACTGAAGCTTTCTTT
CDR3: CASSLGQGSTEAFF

V: TRBV5-4
size: .
length: 15
D: .
J: TRBJ2-1
DNA: TGTGCCAGCAGCTTGACAGGTTCCTCCTACAATGAGCAGTTCTTC
CDR3: CASSLTGSSYNEQFF

V: TRBV7-2
size: .
length: 14
D: .
J: TRBJ1-2
DNA: TGTGCCAGCAGCTTAGTGGGCGCGGTCTCCGGCTACACCTTC
CDR3: CASSLVGAVSGYTF